The clone carrying this T cell receptor beta chain was picked up many times. Antigen unknown. Its ends do not fully match the called genes, so a read error is possible. TCRdb independently ran MiXCR on the RT-PCR reads; one entry per CDR3 protein. Here the sample spans a few hundred thousand distinct CDR3 sequences, 20% to 25% being singletons. The entry originates in a study of response to subunit inactivated influenza vaccine. Overall study findings and caveats: The authors put forward the suggestion that each seasonal influenza vaccination may bring in only a limited number of new T cells.

The CDR3 is 11 amino acids. Germline loops: CDR1 DFQATT, CDR2 SNEGSKA (reference sequence). The input for sequencing was PBMCs from blood, taken less than 22 months after vaccination. This clonotype originated in a man aged 50 to 69 who received an inactivated influenza vaccine. The chain recombines TRBV20-1 with TRBJ2-7; 7 bases align to TRBD1. CDR3 coding DNA: TGCAGTGCTAGGGACCAGACAGGGCCAGTATTC. This translates into CSARDQTGPVF.